These T cell receptor beta chains were read from a single sample in a study of blood T cell repertoires in COVID-19. Clones were read by immunoSEQ multiplex PCR, and TCRdb kept only the in-frame ones, dropping some. The sample consists of 300,000 to 450,000 clones, approximately 86% of them appearing once. The sequenced sample was peripheral blood. These receptors all come from a human donor in a cohort sampled during active COVID-19. Each CDR3 is given with its conserved first and last residue. A D gene is named only where the DNA matches it firmly. The listing skips clone size in some rows; elsewhere it reads once, few, many or a size class.

d_gene: .; abundance: once; j_gene: TRBJ2-5; v_gene: TRBV20-1; CDR3nt: TGCAGTGCTCCCTCGGGGACCCAGTACTTC; CDR3aa: CSAPSGTQYF
d_gene: .; abundance: .; j_gene: TRBJ2-3; v_gene: TRBV7-2; CDR3nt: TGTGCCAGCAGCCCTGGGGCCCGCGGAGATACGCAGTATTTT; CDR3aa: CASSPGARGDTQYF
d_gene: TRBD2; abundance: .; j_gene: TRBJ2-1; v_gene: TRBV4-1; CDR3nt: TGCGCCAGCAGAAGCACACTAGCGTTCAGTGAGCAGTTCTTC; CDR3aa: CASRSTLAFSEQFF
d_gene: .; abundance: once; j_gene: TRBJ1-1; v_gene: TRBV4-2; CDR3nt: TGTGCCAGCAGCCATAATTTTCAGGCCGACACTGAAGCTTTCTTT; CDR3aa: CASSHNFQADTEAFF
d_gene: TRBD1; abundance: .; j_gene: TRBJ1-1; v_gene: TRBV5-4; CDR3nt: TGTGCCAGCAGCCAAAGACAGGGACTGAACACTGAAGCTTTCTTT; CDR3aa: CASSQRQGLNTEAFF
d_gene: TRBD2; abundance: .; j_gene: TRBJ2-2; v_gene: TRBV10-3; CDR3nt: TGTGCCATCAGTGGACTAGCGGGAGGTGACACCGGGGAGCTGTTTTTT; CDR3aa: CAISGLAGGDTGELFF
d_gene: .; abundance: .; j_gene: TRBJ1-1; v_gene: TRBV6-5; CDR3nt: TGTGCCAGCAGCCCCCGGACTGGCGACACTGAAGCTTTCTTT; CDR3aa: CASSPRTGDTEAFF
d_gene: .; abundance: .; j_gene: TRBJ2-3; v_gene: TRBV28; CDR3nt: TGTGCCAGCAGTTTTTCTTCCACAGATACGCAGTATTTT; CDR3aa: CASSFSSTDTQYF
d_gene: TRBD2; abundance: few; j_gene: TRBJ2-2; v_gene: TRBV3-1/TRBV3-2; CDR3nt: TGTGCCAGCAGCCTGGGACTACCGGAAAGGGGCGGGGAGCTGTTTTTT; CDR3aa: CASSLGLPERGGELFF
d_gene: .; abundance: .; j_gene: TRBJ1-1; v_gene: TRBV5-8; CDR3nt: TGTGCCAGCAGCTTGGGGCCGTCCAGCACTGAAGCTTTCTTT; CDR3aa: CASSLGPSSTEAFF
d_gene: .; abundance: .; j_gene: TRBJ2-7; v_gene: TRBV5-5; CDR3nt: TGTGCCAGCAGTTTGCCGGGACATCACGAGCAGTACTTC; CDR3aa: CASSLPGHHEQYF
d_gene: TRBD2; abundance: .; j_gene: TRBJ2-5; v_gene: TRBV5-4; CDR3nt: TGTGCCAGCAGCCGAGAGCGGGGCTCCACTCAAGAGACCCAGTACTTC; CDR3aa: CASSRERGSTQETQYF
d_gene: .; abundance: .; j_gene: TRBJ2-7; v_gene: TRBV24-1; CDR3nt: TGTGCCACCAGTGAACCAGGGATCACCCTACGAGGGCAGTACTTC; CDR3aa: CATSEPGITLRGQYF
d_gene: .; abundance: .; j_gene: TRBJ2-3; v_gene: TRBV11-2; CDR3nt: TGTGCCAGCAGCCAAGGGGGGGGGCTAGCAGATACGCAGTATTTT; CDR3aa: CASSQGGGLADTQYF
d_gene: .; abundance: once; j_gene: TRBJ2-1; v_gene: TRBV2; CDR3nt: TGTGCCAGCACCTTCGGCGGTAATGAGCAGTTCTTC; CDR3aa: CASTFGGNEQFF
d_gene: .; abundance: .; j_gene: TRBJ1-4; v_gene: TRBV27; CDR3nt: TGTGCCAGCAGTTTGTGGCAGGGGACAACTAATGAAAAACTGTTTTTT; CDR3aa: CASSLWQGTTNEKLFF
d_gene: .; abundance: .; j_gene: TRBJ1-5; v_gene: TRBV24-1; CDR3nt: TGTGCCACCAGTGATTTAGGAGGGGGCAATCAGCCCCAGCATTTT; CDR3aa: CATSDLGGGNQPQHF
d_gene: TRBD1; abundance: once; j_gene: TRBJ1-2; v_gene: TRBV7-2; CDR3nt: TGTGCCAGCAGCCGCGGTGGACAGGGTATCGTTAACTATGGCTACACCTTC; CDR3aa: CASSRGGQGIVNYGYTF
d_gene: TRBD1; abundance: .; j_gene: TRBJ1-1; v_gene: TRBV6-1; CDR3nt: TGTGCCAGCAGTGACAGGGGGCGCGGCACTGAAGCTTTCTTT; CDR3aa: CASSDRGRGTEAFF
d_gene: TRBD2; abundance: .; j_gene: TRBJ2-2; v_gene: TRBV11-2; CDR3nt: TGTGCCAGCAGCCTAATAGGGACTAGGGACACCGGGGAGCTGTTTTTT; CDR3aa: CASSLIGTRDTGELFF
d_gene: .; abundance: .; j_gene: TRBJ1-2; v_gene: TRBV19; CDR3nt: TGTGCCAGTACTACGACCACAGGGCCGGGTGGCTACACCTTC; CDR3aa: CASTTTTGPGGYTF
d_gene: TRBD1; abundance: .; j_gene: TRBJ1-2; v_gene: TRBV16; CDR3nt: TGTGCCAGCAGCCAATCCGGACAGGGGGCATTCTATGGCTACACCTTC; CDR3aa: CASSQSGQGAFYGYTF
d_gene: .; abundance: .; j_gene: TRBJ1-5; v_gene: TRBV18; CDR3nt: TGTGCCAGCTCACCTTCAGGGGCAGGTCAGCCCCAGCATTTT; CDR3aa: CASSPSGAGQPQHF
d_gene: .; abundance: once; j_gene: TRBJ2-3; v_gene: TRBV19; CDR3nt: TGTGCCAGTAGTATAGGGACCCCCCGGGGGGCCTCAGATACGCAGTATTTT; CDR3aa: CASSIGTPRGASDTQYF
d_gene: .; abundance: few; j_gene: TRBJ2-1; v_gene: TRBV5-1; CDR3nt: TGCGCCAGCACGAAGACGGGAGACCATTACAATGAGCAGTTCTTC; CDR3aa: CASTKTGDHYNEQFF
d_gene: .; abundance: once; j_gene: TRBJ2-3; v_gene: TRBV11-2; CDR3nt: TGTGCCAGCAGCTTTCCCTACAGGGTCGAGACGCAGTATTTT; CDR3aa: CASSFPYRVETQYF
d_gene: TRBD1; abundance: .; j_gene: TRBJ1-5; v_gene: TRBV5-1; CDR3nt: TGCGCCAGCAGCTTGGGGACAGGGCAACGCAATCAGCCCCAGCATTTT; CDR3aa: CASSLGTGQRNQPQHF
d_gene: TRBD2; abundance: .; j_gene: TRBJ2-2; v_gene: TRBV30; CDR3nt: TGTGCCTGGAGTGTACTAGCGGGGGCCCTCACCGGGGAGCTGTTTTTT; CDR3aa: CAWSVLAGALTGELFF
d_gene: .; abundance: .; j_gene: TRBJ1-4; v_gene: TRBV5-1; CDR3nt: TGCGCCAGCAGTCGAGGGATGAATGAAAAACTGTTTTTT; CDR3aa: CASSRGMNEKLFF
d_gene: TRBD2; abundance: .; j_gene: TRBJ2-1; v_gene: TRBV4-2; CDR3nt: TGTGCCAGCAGCCAAGATAGCGGGGCCTACAATGAGCAGTTCTTC; CDR3aa: CASSQDSGAYNEQFF
d_gene: .; abundance: .; j_gene: TRBJ2-2; v_gene: TRBV6-4; CDR3nt: TGTGCCAGCAGTTCAGGTTCCTACACCGGGGAGCTGTTTTTT; CDR3aa: CASSSGSYTGELFF
d_gene: .; abundance: .; j_gene: TRBJ2-7; v_gene: TRBV28; CDR3nt: TGTGCCAGCAGTATAACCCCGGGACTTCTCCCTACGGGGCAGTACTTC; CDR3aa: CASSITPGLLPTGQYF
d_gene: .; abundance: .; j_gene: TRBJ2-5; v_gene: TRBV7-9; CDR3nt: TGTGCCAGCAGCCCCCGGGACCCAGACGCAGGGGGGAGAGAGACCCAGTACTTC; CDR3aa: CASSPRDPDAGGRETQYF
d_gene: TRBD2; abundance: .; j_gene: TRBJ2-5; v_gene: TRBV5-1; CDR3nt: TGCGCCAGCAGCCGTATGGCTAGCGGGAGCCAAGAGACCCAGTACTTC; CDR3aa: CASSRMASGSQETQYF
d_gene: .; abundance: .; j_gene: TRBJ1-1; v_gene: TRBV10-3; CDR3nt: TGTGCCATCAGTGACACAGGAGCCATGAACACTGAAGCTTTCTTT; CDR3aa: CAISDTGAMNTEAFF
d_gene: .; abundance: few; j_gene: TRBJ1-1; v_gene: TRBV7-9; CDR3nt: TGTGCCAGCAGCTTTAGTCAGGGAACGGCTTTCTTT; CDR3aa: CASSFSQGTAFF
d_gene: .; abundance: .; j_gene: TRBJ1-3; v_gene: TRBV9; CDR3nt: TGTGCCAGCAGCGTCGGTGGAGCGGGCAGAAACACCATATATTTT; CDR3aa: CASSVGGAGRNTIYF
d_gene: .; abundance: .; j_gene: TRBJ1-5; v_gene: TRBV6-5; CDR3nt: TGTGCCAGCTCCCCTAGGAGGGCGCAAAATCAGCCCCAGCATTTT; CDR3aa: CASSPRRAQNQPQHF
d_gene: TRBD1; abundance: .; j_gene: TRBJ1-5; v_gene: TRBV6-5; CDR3nt: TGTGCCAGCAGGGAGACGGACAGGCGAAGTCAGCCCCAGCATTTT; CDR3aa: CASRETDRRSQPQHF
d_gene: TRBD2; abundance: .; j_gene: TRBJ2-1; v_gene: TRBV6-4; CDR3nt: TGTGCCAGCAGTGAGTCATTGCGGGGGGGCTACAATGAGCAGTTCTTC; CDR3aa: CASSESLRGGYNEQFF
d_gene: .; abundance: once; j_gene: TRBJ1-1; v_gene: TRBV13; CDR3nt: TGTGCCAGCAGCCGAGAGGGGGAGAGAAACACTGAAGCTTTCTTT; CDR3aa: CASSREGERNTEAFF
d_gene: TRBD1; abundance: .; j_gene: TRBJ1-1; v_gene: TRBV19; CDR3nt: TGTGCCAGTATTAGACAGGGAACTGAAGCTTTCTTT; CDR3aa: CASIRQGTEAFF
d_gene: TRBD2; abundance: .; j_gene: TRBJ2-3; v_gene: TRBV19; CDR3nt: TGTGCCAGTAGTATGCTCACTAGCGGGAGAGAAAGGCGAGATACGCAGTATTTT; CDR3aa: CASSMLTSGRERRDTQYF
d_gene: TRBD1; abundance: .; j_gene: TRBJ1-6; v_gene: TRBV19; CDR3nt: TGTGCCAGTAGTAAGACCCGGACAGGGAATTCACCCCTCCACTTT; CDR3aa: CASSKTRTGNSPLHF
d_gene: TRBD2; abundance: .; j_gene: TRBJ2-5; v_gene: TRBV5-1; CDR3nt: TGCGCCAGCAGCTTGGGCGGGAGGGCCTTTGGTTCGCAGGAGACCCAGTACTTC; CDR3aa: CASSLGGRAFGSQETQYF
d_gene: .; abundance: .; j_gene: TRBJ2-1; v_gene: TRBV21-1; CDR3nt: TGTGCCAGCAGCAAAGAACCTTGGGGAGAGGGGGATCGGTTCTTC; CDR3aa: CASSKEPWGEGDRFF